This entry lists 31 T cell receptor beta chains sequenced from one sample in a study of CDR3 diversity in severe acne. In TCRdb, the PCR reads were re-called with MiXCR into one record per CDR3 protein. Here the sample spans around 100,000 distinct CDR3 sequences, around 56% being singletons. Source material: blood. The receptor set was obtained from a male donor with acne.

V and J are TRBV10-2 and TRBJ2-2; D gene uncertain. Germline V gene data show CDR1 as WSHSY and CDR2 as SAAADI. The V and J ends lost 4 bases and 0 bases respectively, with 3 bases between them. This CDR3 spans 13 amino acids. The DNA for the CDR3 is TGCGCCAGCAGTGCGGCGAACACCGGGGAGCTGTTTTTT. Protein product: CASSAANTGELFF.

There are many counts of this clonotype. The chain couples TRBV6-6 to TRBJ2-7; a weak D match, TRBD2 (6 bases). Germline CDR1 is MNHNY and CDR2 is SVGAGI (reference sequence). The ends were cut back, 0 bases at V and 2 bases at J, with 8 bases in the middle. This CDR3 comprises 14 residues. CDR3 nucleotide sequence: TGTGCCAGCAGTTACTCGGAGGGAACCTACGAGCAGTACTTC. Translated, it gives CASSYSEGTYEQYF.

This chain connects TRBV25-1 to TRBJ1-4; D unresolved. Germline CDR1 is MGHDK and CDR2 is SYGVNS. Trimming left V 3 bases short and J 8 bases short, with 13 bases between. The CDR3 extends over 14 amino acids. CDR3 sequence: CASSDKLGREKLFF. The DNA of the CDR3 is TGTGCCAGCAGTGATAAACTTGGACGGGAAAAACTGTTTTTT.

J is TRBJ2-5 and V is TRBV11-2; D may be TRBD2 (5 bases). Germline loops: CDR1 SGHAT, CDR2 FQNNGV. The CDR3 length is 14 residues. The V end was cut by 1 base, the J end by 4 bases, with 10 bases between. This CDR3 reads CASSLAVAGETQYF. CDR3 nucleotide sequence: TGTGCCAGCAGCTTAGCTGTTGCGGGAGAGACCCAGTACTTC.

CDR3 nucleotides: TGTGCCAGCAGCCCCCCGGGGACTAGTGGCTACACCTTC. Translation: CASSPPGTSGYTF. This sequence joins TRBV25-1 and TRBJ1-2, with D possibly matching TRBD1 (5 bases). Trimming stripped 6 bases from V and 7 bases from J, with 15 bases between. CDR3 length: 13 residues. Looked up from germline, CDR1 is MGHDK and CDR2 is SYGVNS.

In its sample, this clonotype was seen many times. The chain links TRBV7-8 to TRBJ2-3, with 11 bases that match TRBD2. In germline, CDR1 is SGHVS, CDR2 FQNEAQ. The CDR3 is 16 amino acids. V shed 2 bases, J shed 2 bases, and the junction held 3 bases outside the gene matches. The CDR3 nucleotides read TGTGCCAGCAGCTTACGACTAGCGGGACTCACAGATACGCAGTATTTT. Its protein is CASSLRLAGLTDTQYF.

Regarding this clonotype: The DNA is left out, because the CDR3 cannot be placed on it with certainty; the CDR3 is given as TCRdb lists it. The CDR3 sequence: CASSFYICSAAWDLTYNEQFF. The chain recombines TRBV5-6 with TRBJ2-1; no check of the table's D call, TRBD2, against the DNA was made. The CDR3 is 21 residues long, counting both termini. In germline, CDR1 is SGHDT, CDR2 YYEEEE.

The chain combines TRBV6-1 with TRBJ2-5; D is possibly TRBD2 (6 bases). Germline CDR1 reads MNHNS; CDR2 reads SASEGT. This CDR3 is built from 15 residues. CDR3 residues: CARRGGAGGQETQYF. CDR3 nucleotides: TGTGCTAGACGCGGCGGGGCTGGTGGGCAAGAGACCCAGTACTTC.

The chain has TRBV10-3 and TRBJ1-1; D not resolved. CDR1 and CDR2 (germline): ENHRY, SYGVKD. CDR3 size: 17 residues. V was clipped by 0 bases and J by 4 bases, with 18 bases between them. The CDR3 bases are TGTGCCATCAGTGAGTCGATGTTGGGCGGTTTGAGCACTGAAGCTTTCTTT. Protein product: CAISESMLGGLSTEAFF.

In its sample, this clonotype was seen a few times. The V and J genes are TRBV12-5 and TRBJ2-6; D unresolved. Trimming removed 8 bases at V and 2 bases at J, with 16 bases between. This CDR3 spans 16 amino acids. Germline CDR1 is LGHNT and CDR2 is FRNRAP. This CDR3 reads CASSQVVGAGANVLTF. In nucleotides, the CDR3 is TGTGCTAGTTCTCAGGTCGTAGGCGCTGGGGCCAACGTCCTGACTTTC.

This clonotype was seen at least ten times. CDR3 sequence (DNA): TGCAGTGCTACCTCACCGCCGGTCGGTTTCTTT. Protein product: CSATSPPVGFF. The chain couples TRBV20-1 to TRBJ1-1; D is unresolved. CDR1 DFQATT and CDR2 SNEGSKA come from the germline V gene (reference sequence). Between the trimmed V and J ends, which lost 4 bases and 13 bases, there was a span of 16 bases. CDR3 length equals 11 residues.

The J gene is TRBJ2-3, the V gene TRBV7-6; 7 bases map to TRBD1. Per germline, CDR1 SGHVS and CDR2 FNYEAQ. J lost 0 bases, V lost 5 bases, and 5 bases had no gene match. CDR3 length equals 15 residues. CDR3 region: CASSTGQASTDTQYF. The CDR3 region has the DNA TGTGCCAGCAGCACCGGACAGGCCAGCACAGATACGCAGTATTTT. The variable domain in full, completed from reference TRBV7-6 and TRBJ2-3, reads GAGVSQSPRYKVTKRGQDVALRCDPISGHVSLYWYRQALGQGPEFLTYFNYEAQQDKSGLPNDRFSAERPEGSISTLTIQRTEQRDSAMYRCASSTGQASTDTQYFGPGTRLTVL.

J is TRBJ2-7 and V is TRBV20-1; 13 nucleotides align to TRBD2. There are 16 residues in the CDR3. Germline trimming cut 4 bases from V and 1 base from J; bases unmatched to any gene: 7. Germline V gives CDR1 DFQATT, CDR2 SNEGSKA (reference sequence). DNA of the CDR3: TGCAGTGCTAACCCCGTGGGACTAGCGGGGTCCTACGAGCAGTACTTC. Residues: CSANPVGLAGSYEQYF.

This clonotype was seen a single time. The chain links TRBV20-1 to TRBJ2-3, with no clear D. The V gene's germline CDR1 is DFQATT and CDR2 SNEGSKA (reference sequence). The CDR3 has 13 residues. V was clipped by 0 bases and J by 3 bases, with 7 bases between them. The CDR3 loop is CSARDTRTDTQYF. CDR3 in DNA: TGCAGTGCTAGAGATACGAGGACAGATACGCAGTATTTT.

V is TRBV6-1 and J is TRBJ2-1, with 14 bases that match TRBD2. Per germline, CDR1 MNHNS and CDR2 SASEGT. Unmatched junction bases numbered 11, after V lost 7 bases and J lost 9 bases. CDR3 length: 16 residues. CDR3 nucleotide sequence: TGTGCCAGCATCAACGGGGGACTAGCGGGAGCTGGTGAGCAGTTCTTC. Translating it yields CASINGGLAGAGEQFF.

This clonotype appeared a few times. The CDR3 spells CASSQGTGVREQYF. In DNA, the CDR3 is TGTGCCAGCAGCCAAGGGACAGGGGTCCGCGAGCAGTACTTC. The V and J genes are TRBV3-1 and TRBJ2-7, with 9 bases matching TRBD1. Losses at the gene ends were 1 base for V and 6 bases for J; bases not matched to a gene: 4. The CDR3 spans 14 residues. Germline V lookup: CDR1 LGHDT, CDR2 YNNKEL (reference sequence).

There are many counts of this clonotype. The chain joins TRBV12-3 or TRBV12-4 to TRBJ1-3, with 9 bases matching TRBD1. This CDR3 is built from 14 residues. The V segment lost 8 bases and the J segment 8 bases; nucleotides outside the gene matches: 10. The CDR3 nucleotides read TGTGCCAGCGGAAACGCGACAGGGGGGCACACCATATATTTT. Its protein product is CASGNATGGHTIYF.

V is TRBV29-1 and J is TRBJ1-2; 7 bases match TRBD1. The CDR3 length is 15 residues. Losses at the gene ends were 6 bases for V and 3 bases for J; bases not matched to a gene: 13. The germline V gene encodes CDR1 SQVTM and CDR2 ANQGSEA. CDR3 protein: CSVYTSGGTDYGYTF. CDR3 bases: TGCAGCGTCTACACTTCAGGGGGGACAGACTATGGCTACACCTTC.

The CDR3, as DNA: TGTGCCAGCAGCTTCGACAGGGGCTGGGGCTACACCTTC. It translates to CASSFDRGWGYTF. The rearrangement links TRBV7-9 to TRBJ1-2; 8 nucleotides align to TRBD1. The CDR3 contains 13 residues. The J segment lost 8 bases and the V segment lost 3 bases, leaving 5 bases of the junction unmatched. The germline V gene encodes CDR1 SEHNR and CDR2 FQNEAQ (reference sequence).

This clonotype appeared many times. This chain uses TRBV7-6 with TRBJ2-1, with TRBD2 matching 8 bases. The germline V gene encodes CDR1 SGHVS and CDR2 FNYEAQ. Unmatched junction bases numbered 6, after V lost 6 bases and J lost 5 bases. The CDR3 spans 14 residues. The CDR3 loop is CASRRGDFDNEQFF. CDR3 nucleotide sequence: TGTGCCAGCAGGCGGGGGGACTTCGACAATGAGCAGTTCTTC.

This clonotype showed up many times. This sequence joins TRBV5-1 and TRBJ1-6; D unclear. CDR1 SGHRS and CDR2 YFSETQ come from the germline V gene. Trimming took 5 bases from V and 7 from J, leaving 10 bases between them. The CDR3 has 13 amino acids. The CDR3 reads CASRAETNSPLHF. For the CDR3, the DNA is TGCGCCAGCAGGGCAGAGACCAATTCACCCCTCCACTTT.

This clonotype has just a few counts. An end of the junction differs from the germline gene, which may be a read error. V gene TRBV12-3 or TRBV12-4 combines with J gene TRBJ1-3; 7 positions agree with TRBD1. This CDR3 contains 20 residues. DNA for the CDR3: TGTGCCAGCAGTTTGAGGGCGATTTTGGGACAGTGGTTATCTGGAAACACCATGTATTTT. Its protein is CASSLRAILGQWLSGNTMYF.

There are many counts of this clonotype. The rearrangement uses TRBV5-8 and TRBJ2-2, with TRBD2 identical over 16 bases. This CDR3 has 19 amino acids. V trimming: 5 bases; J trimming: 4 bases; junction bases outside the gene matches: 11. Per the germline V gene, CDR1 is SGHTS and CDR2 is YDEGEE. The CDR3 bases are TGTGCCAGCAGAGCCGGGACTAGCGGGAGGGCCTTGGGCACCGGGGAGCTGTTTTTT. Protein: CASRAGTSGRALGTGELFF.

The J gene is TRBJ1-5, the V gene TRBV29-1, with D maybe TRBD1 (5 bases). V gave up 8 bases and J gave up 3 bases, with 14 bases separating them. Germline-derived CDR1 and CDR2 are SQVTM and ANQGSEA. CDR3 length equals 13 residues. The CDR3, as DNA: TGCAGCATTCGGGCAGGGAACAATCAGCCCCAGCATTTT. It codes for CSIRAGNNQPQHF.

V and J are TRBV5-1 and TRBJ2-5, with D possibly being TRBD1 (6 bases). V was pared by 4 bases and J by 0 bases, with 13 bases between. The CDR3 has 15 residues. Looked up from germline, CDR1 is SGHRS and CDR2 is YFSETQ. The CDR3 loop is CASSPQPGDQETQYF. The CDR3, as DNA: TGCGCCAGCAGCCCACAACCAGGGGACCAAGAGACCCAGTACTTC.

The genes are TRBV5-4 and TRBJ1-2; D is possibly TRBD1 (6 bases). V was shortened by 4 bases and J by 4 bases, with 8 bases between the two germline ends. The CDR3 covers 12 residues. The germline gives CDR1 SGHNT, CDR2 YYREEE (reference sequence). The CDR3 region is CASSVDSYGYTF. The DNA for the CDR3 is TGTGCCAGCAGCGTGGACAGCTATGGCTACACCTTC.

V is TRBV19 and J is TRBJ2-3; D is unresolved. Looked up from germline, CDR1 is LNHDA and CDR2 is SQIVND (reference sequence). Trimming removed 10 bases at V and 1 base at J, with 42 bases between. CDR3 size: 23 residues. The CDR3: CATLGWGGSYNEQVTAGTDTQYF. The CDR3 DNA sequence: TGTGCCACGCTGGGGTGGGGTGGATCCTACAATGAGCAAGTAACTGCTGGCACAGATACGCAGTATTTT.

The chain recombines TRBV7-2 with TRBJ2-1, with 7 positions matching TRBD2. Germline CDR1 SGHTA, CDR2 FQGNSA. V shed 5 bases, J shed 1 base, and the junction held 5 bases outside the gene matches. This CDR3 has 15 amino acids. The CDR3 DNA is TGTGCCAGCAGCGGCATCGGGGGGTCCTACAATGAGCAGTTCTTC. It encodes CASSGIGGSYNEQFF.

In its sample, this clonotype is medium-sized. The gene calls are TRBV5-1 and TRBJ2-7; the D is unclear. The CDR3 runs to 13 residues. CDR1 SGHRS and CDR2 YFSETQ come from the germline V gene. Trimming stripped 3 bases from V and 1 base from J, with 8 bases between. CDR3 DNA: TGCGCCAGCAGCTCGTTCGGTTCCTACGAGCAGTACTTC. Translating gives CASSSFGSYEQYF. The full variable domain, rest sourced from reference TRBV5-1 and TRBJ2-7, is KAGVTQTPRYLIKTRGQQVTLSCSPISGHRSVSWYQQTPGQGLQFLFEYFSETQRNKGNFPGRFSGRQFSNSRSEMNVSTLELGDSALYLCASSSFGSYEQYFGPGTRLTVT.

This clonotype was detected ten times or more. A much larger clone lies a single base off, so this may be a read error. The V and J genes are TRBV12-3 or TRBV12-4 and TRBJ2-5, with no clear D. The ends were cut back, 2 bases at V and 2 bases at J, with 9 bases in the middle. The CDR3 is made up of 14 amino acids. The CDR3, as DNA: TGTGCCAGCAGTTTACCAGGAACACAAGAGACCCAGTACTTC. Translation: CASSLPGTQETQYF.

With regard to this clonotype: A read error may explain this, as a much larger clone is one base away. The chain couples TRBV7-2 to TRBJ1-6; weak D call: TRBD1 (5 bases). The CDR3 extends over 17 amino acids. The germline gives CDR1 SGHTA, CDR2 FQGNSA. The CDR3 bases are TGTGCCAGCAGCCCCCGGGGGGGGAACTCCCATAATTCACCCCTCCACTTT. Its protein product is CASSPRGGNSHNSPLHF.